A selection of T cell receptor beta chains follows, all from one sample in a study of blood T cell repertoires in COVID-19. TCRdb's copy holds only in-frame clones and misses some; the assay was immunoSEQ multiplex PCR. The sample gives 45,000 to 60,000 clones, 70% to 80% of which show up once; around 5.4% is in the top ten. Sample: PBMCs or T cells enriched from blood (not recorded which). The source is a woman in her fifties or sixties with acute COVID-19. Each CDR3 is given with its conserved first and last residue. The D gene is left open where the match is weak. Not every row has a clone size; where given, it reads once, few, many or a size class.

TRBD1 | - | TRBJ1-2 | TRBV28 | CASSVTGDTYGYTF | TGTGCCAGCAGTGTCACAGGGGACACCTATGGCTACACCTTC
TRBD2 | - | TRBJ2-3 | TRBV27 | CASRSGGITDTQYF | TGTGCCAGCAGGAGCGGGGGGATCACAGATACGCAGTATTTT
- | - | TRBJ1-2 | TRBV11-3 | CASSLDEFGGSGYTF | TGTGCCAGCAGCTTAGACGAGTTCGGTGGGAGTGGCTACACCTTC
- | - | TRBJ2-5 | TRBV7-9 | CASSSEGGATQYF | TGTGCCAGCAGCTCAGAGGGCGGGGCAACCCAGTACTTC
TRBD1 | once | TRBJ1-2 | TRBV7-9 | CASSSPSTGTDGYTF | TGTGCCAGCAGCTCCCCCTCGACAGGGACGGATGGCTACACCTTC
- | - | TRBJ2-1 | TRBV4-1 | CASSPPWAYEQFF | TGCGCCAGCAGCCCTCCTTGGGCCTATGAGCAGTTCTTC
- | once | TRBJ1-5 | TRBV19 | CASNKLRDQPQHF | TGTGCCAGTAATAAGCTCCGGGATCAGCCCCAGCATTTT
TRBD2 | - | TRBJ2-1 | TRBV4-1 | CASSLYLPGTSNDEQFF | TGCGCCAGCAGCCTTTATTTACCCGGGACTAGCAACGATGAGCAGTTCTTC
TRBD1 | few | TRBJ2-2 | TRBV12-3/TRBV12-4 | CASSPGQAGELFF | TGTGCCAGCAGTCCAGGACAGGCCGGGGAGCTGTTTTTT
- | - | TRBJ2-3 | TRBV10-3 | CAISDRGVTDTQYF | TGTGCCATCAGTGATCGCGGGGTCACAGATACGCAGTATTTT
- | - | TRBJ1-5 | TRBV30 | CAWSGGSNQPQHF | TGTGCCTGGAGCGGCGGTAGCAATCAGCCCCAGCATTTT
- | - | TRBJ1-1 | TRBV29-1 | CSVAGTRGRNTEAFF | TGCAGCGTTGCCGGGACAAGGGGCAGGAACACTGAAGCTTTCTTT
TRBD1 | - | TRBJ1-5 | TRBV6-1 | CASSETDRGLGQPQHF | TGTGCCAGCAGTGAAACGGACAGGGGGCTAGGACAGCCCCAGCATTTT
- | - | TRBJ1-2 | TRBV2 | CASKVNGHHNYGYTF | TGTGCCAGCAAGGTGAACGGACACCATAACTATGGCTACACCTTC
- | - | TRBJ1-1 | TRBV19 | CASSKGQGSFVNSEAFF | TGTGCCAGTAGTAAAGGGCAGGGCAGCTTTGTTAACTCTGAAGCTTTCTTT
- | - | TRBJ1-2 | TRBV28 | CASSVPGGAARYTF | TGTGCCAGCAGTGTACCGGGGGGGGCGGCGCGCTACACCTTC
TRBD2 | - | TRBJ2-3 | TRBV7-3 | CASSSIAGEGDTQYF | TGTGCCAGCAGCTCGATCGCGGGGGAGGGGGATACGCAGTATTTT